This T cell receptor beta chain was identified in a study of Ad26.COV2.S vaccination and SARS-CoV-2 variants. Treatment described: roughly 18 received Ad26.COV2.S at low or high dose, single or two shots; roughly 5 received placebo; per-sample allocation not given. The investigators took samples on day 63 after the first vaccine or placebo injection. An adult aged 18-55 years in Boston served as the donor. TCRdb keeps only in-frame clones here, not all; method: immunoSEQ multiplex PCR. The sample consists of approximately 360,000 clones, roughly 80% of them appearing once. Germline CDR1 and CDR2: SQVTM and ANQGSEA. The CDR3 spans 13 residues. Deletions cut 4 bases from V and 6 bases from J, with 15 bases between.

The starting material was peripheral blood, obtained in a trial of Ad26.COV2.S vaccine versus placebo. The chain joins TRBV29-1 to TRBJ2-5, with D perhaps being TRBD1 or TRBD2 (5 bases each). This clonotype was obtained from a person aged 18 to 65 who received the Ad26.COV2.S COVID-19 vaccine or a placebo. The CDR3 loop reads CSVASQGGQTQYF. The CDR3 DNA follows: TGCAGCGTTGCCTCGCAGGGCGGGCAGACCCAGTACTTC.